The rows below give T cell receptor beta chains drawn from one sample of a study of cytomegalovirus exposure and HLA in healthy donors. Sequenced by immunoSEQ multiplex PCR; TCRdb stores in-frame clones only, minus some. This table has approximately 200,000 clones, almost 90% appearing once. Source material: PBMCs. Every receptor here comes from a woman younger than 30 in good health and CMV-seronegative. CDR3s include the opening cysteine and the closing phenylalanine or tryptophan. Each record gives: CDR3 DNA, CDR3 protein, D gene, V gene, J gene, clone size. D genes are given only for firm matches. Clone size is shown for a subset of rows, as once, few, many or a class of expanded clone.

TGTGCCAGCAGTGGAAAGGGGCAGGAGATCACAGATACGCAGTATTTT	CASSGKGQEITDTQYF	NA	TRBV6-1	TRBJ2-3	NA
TGTGCCAGTACCCCCCTGGGGACTAGCGCGTACAATGAGCAGTTCTTC	CASTPLGTSAYNEQFF	TRBD2	TRBV19	TRBJ2-1	NA
TGTGCCAGCAGCCGGACATCGCCTTCCTACGAGCAGTACTTC	CASSRTSPSYEQYF	NA	TRBV9	TRBJ2-7	NA
TGTGCCAGCAGCCCGACAGGGGATGGGCTCGGCTATGGCTACACCTTC	CASSPTGDGLGYGYTF	TRBD1	TRBV27	TRBJ1-2	NA
TGCGCCAGCAGCTTGGTTCTGCGGGGCATGGAGAGCTACGAGCAGTACTTC	CASSLVLRGMESYEQYF	NA	TRBV5-1	TRBJ2-7	NA
TGCGCCAGCAGCCAAGCCGCCGGGACTAGCGGGAGACAGTTCTTC	CASSQAAGTSGRQFF	TRBD2	TRBV4-3	TRBJ2-1	NA
TGTGCCAGCAGGCAAGACTACCTCATACAGAACACTGAAGCTTTCTTT	CASRQDYLIQNTEAFF	NA	TRBV27	TRBJ1-1	NA
TGCGCCAGCAGCCAAGATTCACAGTTAAATCAGCCCCAGCATTTT	CASSQDSQLNQPQHF	NA	TRBV4-3	TRBJ1-5	NA
TGTGCCAGCAGTCCCGGGACTAGCGGATACGAGCAGTACTTC	CASSPGTSGYEQYF	TRBD2	TRBV28	TRBJ2-7	NA
TGTGCCAGTAGTACCTCCATTTTAACCGGGACAGGGGCCTCCTACGAGCAGTACTTC	CASSTSILTGTGASYEQYF	TRBD1	TRBV19	TRBJ2-7	NA
TGTGCCAGCAGCGTAGAGGCCAGGGTAGGAAACACCATATATTTT	CASSVEARVGNTIYF	NA	TRBV9	TRBJ1-3	few
TGTGCCAGCAGTTGGCAGGGAGGTCAGCCCCAGCATTTT	CASSWQGGQPQHF	NA	TRBV27	TRBJ1-5	NA
TGTGCCAGCAGCTTAGGACAGGGGGAAGGGGATGAGCAGTTCTTC	CASSLGQGEGDEQFF	TRBD1	TRBV11-3	TRBJ2-1	NA
TGTGCCAGCAGGAAGGGGGAAGGGACTAGCGGGAGGGAAGAGACCCAGTACTTC	CASRKGEGTSGREETQYF	TRBD2	TRBV2	TRBJ2-5	NA
TGCGCCAGCAGACCTCGTGGACAAAGCACAGATACGCAGTATTTT	CASRPRGQSTDTQYF	NA	TRBV5-1	TRBJ2-3	NA
TGTGCCAGCAGCAAAAAAGGACAGGGGGGCTACGAGCAGTACTTC	CASSKKGQGGYEQYF	NA	TRBV21-1	TRBJ2-7	NA
TGCAGCGTCGGACGACAGGGACTGAGCTATGGCTACACCTTC	CSVGRQGLSYGYTF	TRBD1	TRBV29-1	TRBJ1-2	NA